These 5 T cell receptor beta chains came from one sample sequenced in a study of early T cells in non-severe SARS-CoV-2 infection. TCRdb used MiXCR to reprocess the 5' RACE reads, holding one entry per CDR3 protein. Of about 64,000 distinct CDR3 sequences listed, around 20% are singletons. Sequenced material: whole blood, taken at baseline. The receptors shown here come from an adult who was a healthcare worker with PCR-confirmed SARS-CoV-2 infection or an uninfected control (not recorded which).

The sample holds a few counts of this clonotype. This chain uses TRBV14 with TRBJ2-7, with 8 bases fitting TRBD1. The CDR3 spans 15 residues. Germline trimming cut 3 bases from V and 7 bases from J; bases unmatched to any gene: 11. The germline V gene encodes CDR1 SGHDN and CDR2 FVKESK. The CDR3 DNA is TGTGCCAGCAGCCAGACCGGGACAGGACCGTGGGAGCAGTACTTC. Translating gives CASSQTGTGPWEQYF.

The rearrangement joins TRBV30 to TRBJ2-2; D not resolved. V dropped 3 bases and J dropped 4 bases, with 12 bases sitting between them. The CDR3 runs to 14 residues. Germline V CDR1 and CDR2: GTSNPN, SVGIG (reference sequence). The CDR3 DNA reads TGTGCCTGGAGCTCATTTAGGAGCACCGGGGAGCTGTTTTTT. Its protein is CAWSSFRSTGELFF.

This chain uses TRBV2 with TRBJ2-3; the match to TRBD2 covers 9 bases. Trimming at V came to 2 bases and at J to 1 base, leaving 7 bases not matched to a gene. The CDR3 length is 17 residues. Germline values: CDR1 SNHLY, CDR2 FYNNEI. The CDR3 DNA reads as TGTGCCAGCAGTGAAAACAGCGGGGGGATCGGCACAGATACGCAGTATTTT. Translation gives CASSENSGGIGTDTQYF.

The CDR3 sequence: CASGHAWGGSYNEQFF. For the CDR3, the DNA is TGTGCCAGTGGACATGCTTGGGGGGGCAGCTACAATGAGCAGTTCTTC. This sequence joins TRBV19 and TRBJ2-1; maybe TRBD2 (7 bases). V was cut by 8 bases and J by 3 bases, with 20 bases left in between. CDR1 is LNHDA, CDR2 SQIVND, per germline (reference sequence). This CDR3 contains 16 residues.

The V gene is TRBV30, the J gene TRBJ2-7, with D possibly matching TRBD2 (5 bases). This CDR3 has 14 amino acids. V was cut by 3 bases and J by 4 bases, with 16 bases left in between. The germline gives CDR1 GTSNPN, CDR2 SVGIG (reference sequence). CDR3 in DNA: TGTGCCTGGAGCCGACCGGGATCGGGGTACGAGCAGTACTTC. Its protein product is CAWSRPGSGYEQYF.